These 22 T cell receptor beta chains were sequenced from one sample in a study of shared clonotypes between healthy human individuals (dated by TCRdb to the early 2020s). CD8 naive samples consisted of CD45RO-negative cells that were positively selected for CCR7, yielding a CD45RA+CCR7+ population without TemRA cells. The library was made by the immunoSEQ multiplex PCR assay. TCRdb took this table from immuneACCESS and kept in-frame rearrangements with V and J called. Such tables lack part of the clones; where checked against another copy, unresolved V genes explain under half of the gap, and the rest is unexplained. The table for this sample lists approximately 2,200,000 clones; approximately 94% of them were counted only once. 1.5% to 2% of the sample goes to the ten largest clones. Input material: naive CD8+ T cells from PBMCs. The cell subset or site label, as the study defines it: CD45RA+CCR7+. The receptor set was obtained from a man aged 18 to 35 in good health. Some clones in this sample may be carry-over from other donors' samples.

This chain connects TRBV27 to TRBJ1-1; D gene unclear. V gave up 3 bases and J gave up 2 bases, with 7 bases separating them. The germline gives CDR1 MNHEY, CDR2 SMNVEV (reference sequence). CDR3 length: 13 amino acids. The CDR3 region has the DNA TGTGCCAGCAGTTTTTGGGATAACACTGAAGCTTTCTTT. Residues: CASSFWDNTEAFF.

This sequence joins TRBV27 and TRBJ2-5; the match to TRBD1 covers 7 bases. CDR1 and CDR2 (germline): MNHEY, SMNVEV (reference sequence). The CDR3 runs 14 residues. After removal of 3 bases from V and 2 bases from J, the junction contained 3 bases not matched to a gene. For the CDR3, the DNA is TGTGCCAGCAGTTTTTCGACAGGGCAAGAGACCCAGTACTTC. Protein sequence: CASSFSTGQETQYF.

There are a few counts of this clone. The chain couples TRBV11-1 to TRBJ2-2; D may be TRBD2 (6 bases). This CDR3 is built from 15 residues. Trimming took off 6 bases at V and 0 bases at J, with 11 bases between the two ends. Per the germline V gene, CDR1 is SGHAT and CDR2 is FQDESV (reference sequence). The CDR3 nucleotides are TGTGCCAGCAGTCGGGGGTACACGAACACCGGGGAGCTGTTTTTT. Its translation is CASSRGYTNTGELFF.

The chain combines TRBV6-5 with TRBJ2-2; 8 bases match TRBD1. The CDR3 spans 15 residues. The trim removed 2 bases at V and 5 bases at J, leaving 4 bases unmatched. Germline assignment: CDR1 MNHEY and CDR2 SVGAGI. Written as DNA, the CDR3 is TGTGCCAGCAGTTACATACAGGGGGTGACCGGGGAGCTGTTTTTT. It yields the protein CASSYIQGVTGELFF.

This chain links TRBV11-2 with TRBJ2-3; D is uncertain. Germline V gene lookup returns CDR1 SGHAT and CDR2 FQNNGV. Trimming left V 1 base short and J 0 bases short, with 14 bases between. This CDR3 has 17 amino acids. Here the CDR3 reads CASSLVSPGGSTDTQYF. In nucleotides, the CDR3 is TGTGCCAGCAGCTTAGTATCCCCCGGCGGTAGCACAGATACGCAGTATTTT.

This chain joins TRBV21-1 and TRBJ2-7; the tabulated D call, TRBD2, remains unverified against the DNA. TRBV21-1 is termed a pseudogene. This CDR3 region has 17 residues. As DNA, the CDR3 is TGTGCCAGCAGCAGCAGTTTGACAGGCCTAGCGGGTTACGAGCAGTACTTC. Translated: CASSSSLTGLAGYEQYF.

The rearrangement uses TRBV29-1 and TRBJ2-1; possible D gene TRBD1, 5 bases. This CDR3 contains 14 residues. With 6 bases removed from V and 4 bases from J, the gap between germline ends came to 16 bases. Germline loops: CDR1 SQVTM, CDR2 ANQGSEA. The CDR3 DNA reads as TGCAGCGTCCAGACAGCTCACGGGTACAATGAGCAGTTCTTC. Translated: CSVQTAHGYNEQFF.

The chain carries TRBV7-9 and TRBJ2-7, with TRBD1 identical over 10 bases. The CDR3 runs to 15 residues. The V gene's germline CDR1 is SEHNR and CDR2 FQNEAQ (reference sequence). V shed 4 bases, J shed 7 bases, and the junction held 10 bases outside the gene matches. This CDR3 reads CASSSHRQGALEQYF. The DNA of the CDR3 is TGTGCCAGCAGCTCCCATCGACAGGGGGCGTTGGAGCAGTACTTC.

Of note for this clone: This same CDR3 is encoded by further DNA sequences in the sample. The rearrangement links TRBV15 to TRBJ2-2; D not resolved. Per germline, CDR1 LNHNV and CDR2 YYDKDF (reference sequence). Deletions cut 3 bases from V and 0 bases from J, with 5 bases between. The CDR3 consists of 14 residues. The CDR3: CATSRGSNTGELFF. In DNA form, the CDR3 reads TGTGCCACCAGCAGGGGGTCGAACACCGGGGAGCTGTTTTTT.

The chain carries TRBV6-1 and TRBJ2-7, with 10 bases aligning to TRBD1. V shed 4 bases and J 4 bases; nucleotides not matched to a gene: 10. The CDR3 covers 16 residues. Germline V CDR1 and CDR2: MNHNS, SASEGT. In nucleotides, the CDR3 is TGTGCCAGCAGTGGTCCGGGACAGGGGTCGTTGTACGAGCAGTACTTC. The encoded protein is CASSGPGQGSLYEQYF.

The chain combines TRBV4-3 with TRBJ1-2, with D maybe TRBD1 (6 bases). The CDR3 loop spans 16 amino acids. CDR1 is LGHNA, CDR2 YSLEER, per germline. V was trimmed by 3 bases and J by 4 bases, leaving 18 bases between them. The CDR3 reads CASSHPRVTGAYGYTF. The CDR3 DNA is TGCGCCAGCAGCCACCCCCGAGTGACAGGCGCCTATGGCTACACCTTC.

Worth noting for this clone: The DNA is left out, because the CDR3 cannot be placed on it with certainty; the CDR3 is given as TCRdb lists it. The same CDR3 is also encoded by other DNA sequences in this sample. The rearrangement joins TRBV19 to TRBJ1-1. Germline V gives CDR1 LNHDA, CDR2 SQIVND (reference sequence). The CDR3 is 11 amino acids long, termini counted. The CDR3 sequence is CASTLGTEAFF.

The V call is TRBV27, the J call TRBJ2-7, with TRBD1 as a possible D gene (5 bases). This CDR3 contains 13 residues. Germline CDR1 and CDR2: MNHEY and SMNVEV (reference sequence). Trimming stripped 4 bases from V and 2 bases from J, with 9 bases between. For the CDR3, the DNA is TGTGCCAGCAGTTACGCAGGGACCTACGAGCAGTACTTC. Protein sequence: CASSYAGTYEQYF.

The chain uses TRBV7-6 and TRBJ1-1; possibly TRBD1 for D (6 bases). Trimming shortened V by 5 bases and J by 1 base, and 14 bases separated the two germline ends. Germline values: CDR1 SGHVS, CDR2 FNYEAQ. The CDR3 is 15 residues long. The CDR3 reads CASSTRGIGNTEAFF. The CDR3 DNA sequence: TGTGCCAGCAGCACCAGGGGCATTGGGAACACTGAAGCTTTCTTT.

V is TRBV30 and J is TRBJ2-1; 8 nucleotides match TRBD1. Germline V gene sequence: CDR1 GTSNPN, CDR2 SVGIG (reference sequence). The CDR3 runs 18 residues. The junction had 14 bases not matched to a gene; V was cut back by 0 bases and J by 4 bases. CDR3 coding DNA: TGTGCCTGGAGTGTACGGACAGGGTGGACACATGCATACAATGAGCAGTTCTTC. As protein: CAWSVRTGWTHAYNEQFF.

The chain employs TRBV18 and TRBJ1-2, with no clear D. The CDR3 contains 15 residues. CDR1 KGHSH and CDR2 LQKENI come from the germline V gene. V lost 3 bases and J lost 0, with 11 bases in between. In DNA, the CDR3 is TGTGCCAGCTCACCCCGAACGGACTCTAACTATGGCTACACCTTC. Translated: CASSPRTDSNYGYTF.

Points on this clone: Just one base apart from a much larger clone, this may be a read error. Other nucleotide sequences in the sample specify the same CDR3. The gene calls are TRBV13 and TRBJ1-1; D may be TRBD1 (5 bases). CDR1 is PRHDT, CDR2 FYEKMQ, per germline (reference sequence). This CDR3 contains 13 residues. Trimming cost V 2 bases and J 1 base, with 5 bases left between them. As DNA, the CDR3 is TGTGCCAGCAGCTTAAGGGGGAACACTGAAGCTTTCTTT. Its protein product is CASSLRGNTEAFF.

The chain has TRBV30 and TRBJ2-7; D not certain. V lost 1 base and J 6 bases, leaving 10 bases between the germline ends. Germline CDR1 is GTSNPN and CDR2 is SVGIG (reference sequence). CDR3 length: 12 amino acids. The CDR3 DNA is TGTGCCTGGAGTGGCCCTAGACGCGAGCAGTACTTC. It is translated as CAWSGPRREQYF.

This chain links TRBV19 with TRBJ1-5; D unresolved. Between the trimmed V and J ends, which lost 8 bases and 2 bases, there was a span of 16 bases. The germline V gene has CDR1 LNHDA and CDR2 SQIVND (reference sequence). This CDR3 is 15 amino acids long. The CDR3 coding sequence is TGTGCCAGTGCCCAATTCACCATCGGCAATCAGCCCCAGCATTTT. This gives the protein CASAQFTIGNQPQHF.

The rearrangement uses TRBV6-1 and TRBJ2-1; D gene unclear. The V end was cut by 5 bases, the J end by 4 bases, with 9 bases between. The CDR3 extends over 13 amino acids. CDR1 is MNHNS, CDR2 SASEGT, per germline. The CDR3 DNA sequence: TGTGCCAGCAGTCCACACCCGTACAATGAGCAGTTCTTC. Translation gives CASSPHPYNEQFF.

V gene TRBV6-5 combines with J gene TRBJ2-5; D is possibly TRBD1 (6 bases). Looked up from germline, CDR1 is MNHEY and CDR2 is SVGAGI. V was cut by 6 bases and J by 5 bases, with 16 bases left in between. The CDR3 covers 14 residues. CDR3 bases: TGTGCCAGCAGCCCCACAGGGTATTCGGAGACCCAGTACTTC. Protein product: CASSPTGYSETQYF.

The V gene is TRBV4-2, the J gene TRBJ1-1, with D perhaps matching TRBD1 (5 bases). Germline V lookup: CDR1 LGHNA, CDR2 YNFKEQ. V was trimmed by 4 bases and J by 4 bases, leaving 13 bases between them. This CDR3 spans 14 amino acids. Here the CDR3 reads CASSLTKQGTEAFF. CDR3 coding DNA: TGTGCCAGCAGCCTCACGAAGCAGGGCACTGAAGCTTTCTTT.